Sequencing of this T cell receptor beta chain was carried out in a study of cytomegalovirus exposure and HLA in healthy donors. The CDR3 contains 14 residues. V lost 3 bases and J lost 7, with 16 bases in between. Germline V gives CDR1 SGHNT, CDR2 YYREEE (reference sequence). Researchers ran the PCR with 60 Vbeta and 13 Jbeta primers. Sequenced by immunoSEQ multiplex PCR; TCRdb stores in-frame clones only, minus some. Seen here are 100,000 to 150,000 clones, around four fifths observed once, and the top ten hold roughly 3.5%. The clonotype was recovered from a woman aged 35 to 49 in good health and CMV-seropositive. The rearrangement joins TRBV5-4 to TRBJ1-2, with D possibly matching TRBD1 (6 bases). Sequencing used PBMCs. The CDR3 nucleotides are TGTGCCAGCAGCTCTCCGGGGACAACAATTGGCTACACCTTC. This gives the protein CASSSPGTTIGYTF.